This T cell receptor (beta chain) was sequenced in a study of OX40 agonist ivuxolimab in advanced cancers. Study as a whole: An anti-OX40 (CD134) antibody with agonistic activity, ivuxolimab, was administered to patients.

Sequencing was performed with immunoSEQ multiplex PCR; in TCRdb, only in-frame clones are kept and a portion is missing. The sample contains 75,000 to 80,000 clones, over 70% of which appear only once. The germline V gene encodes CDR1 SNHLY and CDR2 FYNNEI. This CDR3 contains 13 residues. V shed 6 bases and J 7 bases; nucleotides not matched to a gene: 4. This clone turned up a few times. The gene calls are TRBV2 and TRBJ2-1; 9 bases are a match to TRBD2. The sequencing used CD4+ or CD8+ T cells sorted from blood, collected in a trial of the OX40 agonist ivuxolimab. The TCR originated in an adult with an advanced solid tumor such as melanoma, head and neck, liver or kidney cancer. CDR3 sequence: CASSSLAGNEQFF. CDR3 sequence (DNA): TGTGCCAGCAGCTCCCTAGCGGGAAATGAGCAGTTCTTC. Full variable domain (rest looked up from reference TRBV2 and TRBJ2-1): EPEVTQTPSHQVTQMGQEVILRCVPISNHLYFYWYRQILGQKVEFLVSFYNNEISEKSEIFDDQFSVERPDGSNFTLKIRSTKLEDSAMYFCASSSLAGNEQFFGPGTRLTVL.